Listed below are T cell receptor beta chains from one sample, sequenced in a study of T cells after yellow fever vaccination. Each CDR3 protein gets one entry after TCRdb re-called the 5' RACE reads with MiXCR. The sample includes about 50,000 distinct CDR3 sequences, roughly 6.9% of them seen just once. Sequenced here: CD8+ T cells sorted from PBMCs, sampled on the day of the first yellow fever vaccination. These receptors were collected from a man aged 18-30 years who received the YFV17D yellow fever vaccine. Both conserved end residues are part of each CDR3. A D gene is named only where the DNA matches it firmly. Expanded clones are given a class, and other clones once, few, many or no size at all.

V	J	D	size	DNA	CDR3
TRBV7-9	TRBJ2-1	.	.	TGTGCCAGCAGCTTAGGTTTCGATGAGCAGTTCTTC	CASSLGFDEQFF
TRBV15	TRBJ2-1	TRBD1	many	TGTGCCACCAGTGTCAGGGGGTCGGCCAATGAGCAGTTCTTC	CATSVRGSANEQFF
TRBV7-2	TRBJ2-7	.	.	TGTGCCAGCAGCTTAGGCTACTCTTCGCACGAGCAGTACTTC	CASSLGYSSHEQYF
TRBV19	TRBJ2-6	.	few	TGTGCCAGTAGCCCGGGACTTGTTAACAGGGCCTACTCTGGGGCCAACGTCCTGACTTTC	CASSPGLVNRAYSGANVLTF
TRBV12-3/TRBV12-4	TRBJ2-7	TRBD2	many	TGTGCCAGCAGTTTTGGCGTCCTAGCGGGGGGTTTAACCTACGAGCAGTACTTC	CASSFGVLAGGLTYEQYF
TRBV20-1	TRBJ2-1	TRBD1	few	TGCAGTGCTACGAGCGGGACAGGGGTTTTCAATGAGCAGTTCTTC	CSATSGTGVFNEQFF
TRBV2	TRBJ1-5	.	few	TGTGCCAGCAGAGGGGGAATAGGCAATCAGCCCCAGCATTTT	CASRGGIGNQPQHF
TRBV6-4	TRBJ1-1	.	many	TGTGCCAGCAGTGACCGGGACAACACTGAAGCTTTCTTT	CASSDRDNTEAFF
TRBV6-5	TRBJ1-1	.	many	TGTGCCAGCATTTACTCTCCGAACAACATGGGTTTACCTGAAGCTTTCTTT	CASIYSPNNMGLPEAFF
TRBV7-2	TRBJ2-3	TRBD2	many	TGTGCCAGCAGGGGACTAGCGGGGAATACAGATACGCAGTATTTT	CASRGLAGNTDTQYF
TRBV4-3	TRBJ1-6	.	many	TGCGCCAGCAGCCAAGAAGGTACCCGAAATTCACCCCTCCACTTT	CASSQEGTRNSPLHF
TRBV4-1	TRBJ2-5	.	many	TGCGCCAGCAGCCGCCTTGGGGTTGGGGAGACCCAGTACTTC	CASSRLGVGETQYF
TRBV29-1	TRBJ2-5	TRBD2	many	TGCAGCGTCGATGGACTAGCTGGAGGGGAGACCCAGTACTTC	CSVDGLAGGETQYF
TRBV29-1	TRBJ1-5	TRBD1	many	TGCAGCGCCCAGACAGGGGGCTTTGGGCAGCCCCAGCATTTT	CSAQTGGFGQPQHF
TRBV29-1	TRBJ1-1	TRBD1	.	TGCAGCGTTGTACCAGGGGGCACTGAAGCTTTCTTT	CSVVPGGTEAFF
TRBV7-8	TRBJ2-1	TRBD2	many	TGTGCCAGCAGCTTCCGCCCGATTCGGGACTACTCCTACAATGAGCAGTTCTTC	CASSFRPIRDYSYNEQFF
TRBV5-1	TRBJ2-7	.	.	TGCGCCAGCAGCCTCGATCCACTCCGGGAGCAGTACTTC	CASSLDPLREQYF
TRBV4-1	TRBJ2-1	.	many	.	CASSPSGRGGQSEQFF
TRBV14	TRBJ2-5	.	.	TGTGCCAGCAGCCAGCCACCCGGAGCGGGCCGGCGGACCCAGTACTTC	CASSQPPGAGRRTQYF
TRBV4-1	TRBJ2-4	.	few	TGCACCAGCAGCCAAGTTCAGGGAACCAAAAACATTCAGTACTTC	CTSSQVQGTKNIQYF
TRBV29-1	TRBJ2-1	.	few	TGCAGCGTGGAGCCCCTGGGCCTTCCTTCCTACAATGAGCAGTTCTTC	CSVEPLGLPSYNEQFF
TRBV7-9	TRBJ1-1	.	many	TGTGCCAGCAGCTTAAATGCAGGGGAAGCTTTCTTT	CASSLNAGEAFF
TRBV12-3/TRBV12-4	TRBJ2-4	TRBD1	few	TGTGCCAGCAGTCCGGATGACAGGGTGGGAGACATTCAGTACTTC	CASSPDDRVGDIQYF
TRBV5-1	TRBJ2-7	.	many	TGCGCCAGCAGCTTGGAGACAGACTCCTACGAGCAGTACTTC	CASSLETDSYEQYF
TRBV7-2	TRBJ1-2	.	.	TGTGCCAGCAGCTACACCGGGACCTTAAAGGGCTACACCTTC	CASSYTGTLKGYTF
TRBV12-3/TRBV12-4	TRBJ2-5	TRBD2	many	TGTGCCAGCACGAAAGGGACTAGCGGACAAGAGACCCAGTACTTC	CASTKGTSGQETQYF